One sample yielded the 6 T cell receptor beta chains listed below, sequenced in a study of blood T cell repertoires in COVID-19. The repertoire was sequenced with immunoSEQ multiplex PCR; TCRdb's copy has only in-frame clones and lacks some. This sample has roughly 45,000 clones, with about 88% found just once. The sequenced sample was peripheral blood. These receptors were taken from a man aged 45 to 65 with active COVID-19.

This sequence joins TRBV11-3 and TRBJ1-3; D not resolved. CDR1 is SGHNT and CDR2 is YENEEA in the germline V gene. V dropped 5 bases and J dropped 3 bases, with 8 bases sitting between them. The CDR3 is 13 amino acids. CDR3 region: CASSLTGGNTIYF. The CDR3 nucleotides are TGTGCCAGCAGCCTAACGGGTGGAAACACCATATATTTT.

The V call is TRBV6-5, the J call TRBJ2-5; 12 nucleotides match TRBD1. The CDR3 contains 15 residues. Unmatched junction bases numbered 6, after V lost 6 bases and J lost 4 bases. Germline V lookup: CDR1 MNHEY, CDR2 SVGAGI. The CDR3 nucleotides are TGTGCCAGCAGCGAGGGGACAGGGGGCGTAGAGACCCAGTACTTC. Its protein is CASSEGTGGVETQYF.

The CDR3 sequence is CASSLTQQPQHF. The CDR3 nucleotides are TGTGCCAGCAGTTTAACACAGCAGCCCCAGCATTTT. The rearrangement joins TRBV28 to TRBJ1-5, with D hard to call. Germline assignment: CDR1 MDHEN and CDR2 SYDVKM. Trimming cost V 2 bases and J 7 bases, with 6 bases left between them. The CDR3 is 12 amino acids.

CDR3 residues: CASSQDRSFIYEQYF. The CDR3 DNA sequence: TGCGCCAGCAGCCAAGATAGAAGTTTCATATACGAGCAGTACTTC. The J gene is TRBJ2-7, the V gene TRBV4-1, with no clear D. The CDR3 runs to 15 residues. In germline, CDR1 is MGHRA, CDR2 YSYEKL. Trimming removed 0 bases at V and 4 bases at J, with 13 bases between.

The J gene is TRBJ2-6, the V gene TRBV6-2 or TRBV6-3, with 8 bases aligning to TRBD2. Germline V lookup: CDR1 MNHEY, CDR2 SVGEGT. The junction had 4 bases not matched to a gene; V was cut back by 3 bases and J by 3 bases. CDR3 size: 16 residues. The CDR3 bases are TGTGCCAGCAGTTATGCTAGCGGGTTTGGGGCCAACGTCCTGACTTTC. It translates to CASSYASGFGANVLTF.

The table lists this clone with a count of one. The chain employs TRBV19 and TRBJ2-5, with unresolved D. The germline CDR1 and CDR2 sequences are LNHDA and SQIVND (reference sequence). V shed 1 base and J shed 3 bases, with 12 bases lying between them. The CDR3 runs to 15 residues. Here the CDR3 reads CASSIGGQRKETQYF. The CDR3 nucleotides read TGTGCCAGTAGTATAGGAGGTCAGAGAAAAGAGACCCAGTACTTC.